These 27 T cell receptor beta chains came from one sample sequenced in a study of blood T cells in healthy people across ages. Primers used in a second PCR of about 6 to 11 cycles were a sample-barcoded 5' primer and a J-beta primer mix. TCRdb independently ran MiXCR on the 5' RACE reads; one entry per CDR3 protein. Of about 800,000 distinct CDR3 sequences detected, 55% to 70% appear once; the ten largest clones hold roughly 20%. Material: blood. These receptors originate from a man aged 30 to 45 in good health.

This clonotype was observed a single time. The CDR3 DNA sequence: TGTGCCAGCGCGACTCTTGGGGAGACCCAGTACTTC. Protein product: CASATLGETQYF. The J gene is TRBJ2-5, the V gene TRBV12-3 or TRBV12-4; D ambiguous. The CDR3 contains 12 residues. Trimming took 8 bases from V and 5 from J, leaving 12 bases between them.

J is TRBJ2-4 and V is TRBV18; the D is unclear. Per germline, CDR1 KGHSH and CDR2 LQKENI. CDR3 length: 15 residues. V lost 3 bases and J lost 4, with 13 bases in between. CDR3 region: CASSPETTTKNIQYF. Written as DNA, the CDR3 is TGTGCCAGCTCACCGGAAACAACTACGAAAAACATTCAGTACTTC.

This clonotype has more than one count but fewer than ten. The chain links TRBV15 to TRBJ1-2; the match to TRBD1 covers 7 bases. There are 16 residues in the CDR3. Germline V gene sequence: CDR1 LNHNV, CDR2 YYDKDF (reference sequence). V was pared by 1 base and J by 4 bases, with 9 bases of the junction left unmatched. CDR3 sequence (DNA): TGTGCCACCAGCAGAGGGGGGGTCCGGGACAGCTATGGCTACACCTTC. Its translation is CATSRGGVRDSYGYTF.

The J gene is TRBJ2-5, the V gene TRBV6-1; D gene uncertain. Per germline, CDR1 MNHNS and CDR2 SASEGT. V dropped 5 bases and J dropped 1 base, with 26 bases sitting between them. The length of the CDR3 is 19 residues. The CDR3 loop is CASSRPRLPTLWTQETQYF. The CDR3 nucleotides are TGTGCCAGCAGTCGCCCAAGACTTCCTACCCTATGGACCCAAGAGACCCAGTACTTC.

This clonotype was seen a few times. The chain employs TRBV20-1 and TRBJ1-4; TRBD1 aligns across 7 bases. The CDR3 has 14 residues. Trimming cost V 3 bases and J 5 bases; bases outside gene matches: 6. Per germline, CDR1 DFQATT and CDR2 SNEGSKA (reference sequence). CDR3 amino acids: CSASLQGMNEKLFF. The CDR3 DNA sequence: TGCAGTGCTAGCCTACAGGGGATGAATGAAAAACTGTTTTTT.

The chain is built from TRBV28 and TRBJ2-5; D call uncertain. The CDR3 extends over 14 amino acids. V lost 1 base and J lost 2, with 8 bases in between. Germline assignment: CDR1 MDHEN and CDR2 SYDVKM. The chain's CDR3 is CASSLYDPQETQYF. CDR3 sequence (DNA): TGTGCCAGCAGTTTATACGATCCACAAGAGACCCAGTACTTC. The full variable domain, in which reference TRBV28 and TRBJ2-5 provide the parts outside the CDR3, is DVKVTQSSRYLVKRTGEKVFLECVQDMDHENMFWYRQDPGLGLRLIYFSYDVKMKEKGDIPEGYSVSREKKERFSLILESASTNQTSMYLCASSLYDPQETQYFGPGTRLLVL.

The V and J genes are TRBV20-1 and TRBJ2-3; 7 bases line up with TRBD2. Germline V gene data show CDR1 as DFQATT and CDR2 as SNEGSKA (reference sequence). The trim removed 7 bases at V and 0 bases at J, leaving 7 bases unmatched. This CDR3 region has 14 residues. The CDR3 region is CSGVGGTSTDTQYF. Here the CDR3 DNA reads TGCAGTGGAGTCGGGGGGACCAGCACAGATACGCAGTATTTT.

The V and J genes are TRBV29-1 and TRBJ1-2; 8 bases align to TRBD1. Germline V gene sequence: CDR1 SQVTM, CDR2 ANQGSEA. V lost 7 bases to trimming and J lost 6 bases; unmatched junction nucleotides: 4. CDR3 size: 11 residues. The CDR3 sequence is CSDQGANGYTF. DNA of the CDR3: TGCAGCGACCAGGGGGCTAATGGCTACACCTTC.

The chain uses TRBV4-3 and TRBJ2-5; TRBD2 might be the D (5 bases). Germline loops: CDR1 LGHNA, CDR2 YSLEER. V was cut by 1 base and J by 2 bases, with 14 bases left in between. There are 16 residues in the CDR3. This CDR3 is CASSQGSNEGQETQYF. DNA of the CDR3: TGCGCCAGCAGCCAAGGGTCCAACGAGGGACAAGAGACCCAGTACTTC.

The genes are TRBV20-1 and TRBJ2-1; D unresolved. The CDR3 contains 13 residues. The V end was cut by 4 bases, the J end by 3 bases, with 10 bases between. Germline assignment: CDR1 DFQATT and CDR2 SNEGSKA (reference sequence). The CDR3 bases are TGCAGTGCTAACCATGGCAGCTACAATGAGCAGTTCTTC. Amino acid sequence: CSANHGSYNEQFF.

The chain combines TRBV12-3 or TRBV12-4 with TRBJ2-4, with 7 bases lining up with TRBD1. The assigned J gene may be wrong: the sequence end matches TRBJ2-7 better. The CDR3 sequence is 16 residues long. CDR3 bases: TGTGCCAGCAGTTCCTCAGACAGGGCACTTTTTGACGAGCAGTACTTC. Protein product: CASSSSDRALFDEQYF.

This clonotype appeared a few times. CDR3 amino acids: CASRGLGEQFF. The DNA of the CDR3 is TGTGCTAGTAGGGGTTTAGGTGAGCAGTTCTTC. The rearrangement joins TRBV12-5 to TRBJ2-1, with D possibly TRBD1 on 5 matching bases. The V gene lost 8 bases and the J gene lost 9 bases, with 11 bases spanning the gap. The length of the CDR3 is 11 residues. Looked up from germline, CDR1 is LGHNT and CDR2 is FRNRAP.

This rearrangement joins TRBV3-1 to TRBJ2-5; the match to TRBD2 covers 7 bases. V trimming: 5 bases; J trimming: 3 bases; junction bases outside the gene matches: 9. The CDR3 is 15 residues long. CDR1 is LGHDT and CDR2 is YNNKEL in the germline V gene (reference sequence). The CDR3 spells CASSYPGTTKETQYF. The CDR3 DNA reads TGTGCCAGCAGCTACCCCGGGACTACCAAAGAGACCCAGTACTTC.

This clonotype was observed once. The chain has TRBV2 and TRBJ2-3; TRBD2 matches 11 bases. Trimming cost V 10 bases and J 1 base; bases outside gene matches: 4. This CDR3 comprises 14 residues. Germline values: CDR1 SNHLY, CDR2 FYNNEI. The CDR3 nucleotides are TGTGCCAACCTAGCGGGGGGTCGCACAGATACGCAGTATTTT. It specifies CANLAGGRTDTQYF.

This chain links TRBV7-2 with TRBJ2-5; TRBD2 might be the D (7 bases). Gene TRBJ2-7 matches the end of the DNA better, so the J call may be wrong. CDR1 and CDR2 (germline): SGHTA, FQGNSA. This CDR3 has 19 residues. CDR3 region: CASSFFSRVVSGDKNEQYF. The CDR3 coding sequence is TGTGCCAGCAGCTTCTTTTCCAGGGTAGTCAGCGGGGACAAGAACGAGCAGTACTTC.

The genes are TRBV2 and TRBJ2-3; D ambiguous. The V gene's germline CDR1 is SNHLY and CDR2 FYNNEI. Deletions cut 7 bases from V and 2 bases from J, with 7 bases between. The CDR3 contains 12 residues. Written as DNA, the CDR3 is TGTGCCAGCAAGACGGACACAGATACGCAGTATTTT. Amino acids: CASKTDTDTQYF.

The genes are TRBV20-1 and TRBJ1-4, with TRBD1 matching 8 bases. CDR1 and CDR2 from the germline V gene are DFQATT and SNEGSKA (reference sequence). The CDR3 loop spans 13 amino acids. After removal of 5 bases from V and 7 bases from J, the junction contained 6 bases not matched to a gene. In nucleotides, the CDR3 is TGCAGTGCTCGGACAGGGTTAGGTGAAAAACTGTTTTTT. Translated: CSARTGLGEKLFF.

This chain connects TRBV6-6 to TRBJ1-4; no reliable D call. Trimming stripped 1 base from V and 8 bases from J, with 14 bases between. Germline-derived CDR1 and CDR2 are MNHNY and SVGAGI (reference sequence). This CDR3 has 15 amino acids. The CDR3 reads CASSYFVGIEEKLFF. The CDR3 DNA follows: TGTGCCAGCAGTTACTTCGTCGGAATTGAAGAAAAACTGTTTTTT.

This sequence joins TRBV7-9 and TRBJ2-7; 7 nucleotides match TRBD2. CDR3 length equals 17 residues. V shed 5 bases, J shed 0 bases, and the junction held 13 bases outside the gene matches. The germline CDR1 and CDR2 sequences are SEHNR and FQNEAQ (reference sequence). The CDR3 region is CASSPGYSASGSYEQYF. For the CDR3, the DNA is TGTGCCAGCAGCCCCGGTTATTCGGCTAGCGGCTCCTACGAGCAGTACTTC.

The rearrangement links TRBV27 to TRBJ2-1; tentative D call: TRBD2 (5 bases). Germline lookup yields CDR1 MNHEY and CDR2 SMNVEV (reference sequence). V was pared by 3 bases and J by 3 bases, with 6 bases between. CDR3 length: 13 amino acids. The DNA of the CDR3 is TGTGCCAGCAGTTTCGGGGTCTACAATGAGCAGTTCTTC. The encoded protein is CASSFGVYNEQFF.

This chain uses TRBV7-2 with TRBJ1-4, with D possibly being TRBD1 (5 bases). V lost 6 bases and J 5 bases, leaving 16 bases between the germline ends. CDR3 size: 15 residues. Germline CDR1 SGHTA, CDR2 FQGNSA. The CDR3, as DNA: TGTGCCAGCAGTTCCAGGCAGGGCAAGAATGAAAAACTGTTTTTT. The encoded protein is CASSSRQGKNEKLFF.

In its sample, this clonotype was seen a few times. The chain employs TRBV29-1 and TRBJ2-3; D unclear. Trimming removed 2 bases from V and 1 base from J, with 10 bases in between. CDR3 size: 14 residues. Looked up from germline, CDR1 is SQVTM and CDR2 is ANQGSEA. CDR3 loop: CSVEFRVRTDTQYF. The CDR3 region has the DNA TGCAGCGTTGAATTTAGGGTTCGCACAGATACGCAGTATTTT.

The rearrangement links TRBV21-1 to TRBJ1-2; TRBD1, the table's D call, lacks a check against the DNA. TRBV21-1 constitutes a pseudogene. The CDR3 sequence is 12 residues long. CDR3 protein: CATSTVNYGYTF. The CDR3 DNA follows: TGTGCCACTTCGACAGTAAACTATGGCTACACCTTC.

This rearrangement joins TRBV12-3 or TRBV12-4 to TRBJ2-7, with D unclear. Gene TRBJ2-5 matches the end of the DNA better, so the J call may be wrong. The CDR3 loop spans 13 amino acids. The CDR3 bases are TGTGCCAGCAGTTGGGGTGTATTAAAGACCCAGTACTTC. This codes for CASSWGVLKTQYF.

The chain joins TRBV10-3 to TRBJ1-2; D remains ambiguous. This CDR3 has 14 amino acids. Deletions cut 3 bases from V and 4 bases from J, with 12 bases between. Germline CDR1 is ENHRY and CDR2 is SYGVKD. The CDR3 coding sequence is TGTGCCATCAGTGATTCCTGGGAGGGCTATGGCTACACCTTC. Translated, it gives CAISDSWEGYGYTF.

V usage is TRBV6-5 and J usage is TRBJ2-5; 8 bases are a match to TRBD2. The DNA matches TRBJ2-7 better at its end, which makes the J call doubtful. The CDR3 length is 15 residues. Germline V gene lookup returns CDR1 MNHEY and CDR2 SVGAGI. The CDR3 sequence: CASSSERGGSDEQYF. DNA for the CDR3: TGTGCCAGCAGCTCCGAACGGGGGGGGTCGGACGAGCAGTACTTC.

This chain uses TRBV12-3 or TRBV12-4 with TRBJ2-5, with D possibly being TRBD1 (6 bases). The CDR3 is 14 residues long. Deletions cut 6 bases from V and 0 bases from J, with 11 bases between. CDR3 nucleotides: TGTGCCAGCAGGATAGACAGGAACCAAGAGACCCAGTACTTC. It yields the protein CASRIDRNQETQYF.